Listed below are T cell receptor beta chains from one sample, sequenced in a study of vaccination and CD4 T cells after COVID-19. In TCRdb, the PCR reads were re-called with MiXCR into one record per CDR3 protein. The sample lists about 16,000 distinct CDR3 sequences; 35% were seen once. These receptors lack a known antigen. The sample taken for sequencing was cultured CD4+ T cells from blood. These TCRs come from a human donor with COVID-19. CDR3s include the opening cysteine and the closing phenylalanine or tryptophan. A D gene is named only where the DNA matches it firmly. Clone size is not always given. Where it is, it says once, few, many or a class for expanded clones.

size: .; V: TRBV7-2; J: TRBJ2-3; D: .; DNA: TGTGCCAGCAGCTTGAAGACAGATACGCAGTATTTT; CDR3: CASSLKTDTQYF
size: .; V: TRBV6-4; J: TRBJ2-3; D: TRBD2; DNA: TGTGCCAGCAGTGACGGCGGGGGGGCCACAGATACGCAGTATTTT; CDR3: CASSDGGGATDTQYF
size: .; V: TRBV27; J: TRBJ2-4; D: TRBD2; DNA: TGTGCCAGCAGTTTATCGTGGCGGGGGGAGAGAAACATTCAGTACTTC; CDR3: CASSLSWRGERNIQYF
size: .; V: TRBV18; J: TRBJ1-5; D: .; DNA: TGTGCCAGTTCCGCCTTGCCGAATAGCAATCAGCCCCAGCATTTT; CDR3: CASSALPNSNQPQHF
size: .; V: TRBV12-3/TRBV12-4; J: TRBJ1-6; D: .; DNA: TGTGCCAGCAGTTTCCCCAATTCACCCCTCCACTTT; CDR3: CASSFPNSPLHF
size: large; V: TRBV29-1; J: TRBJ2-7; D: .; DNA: TGCAGCGTCCTAAGACAGACCGGCTACGAGCAGTACTTC; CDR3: CSVLRQTGYEQYF
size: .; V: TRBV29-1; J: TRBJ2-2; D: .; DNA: TGCAGCGTAGGTCACGCGAACACCGGGGAGCTGTTTTTT; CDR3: CSVGHANTGELFF
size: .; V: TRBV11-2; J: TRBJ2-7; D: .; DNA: TGTGCCAGCAGCTTAGCAATCTACTCCTACGAGCAGTACTTC; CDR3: CASSLAIYSYEQYF
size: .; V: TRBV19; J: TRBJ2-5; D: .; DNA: TGTGCCAGTAGTATAGAAGAGACCCAGTACTTC; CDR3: CASSIEETQYF
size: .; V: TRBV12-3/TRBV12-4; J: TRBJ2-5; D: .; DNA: TGTGCCAGCAGTTCCCCCCCGGAGAAAGAGACCCAGTACTTC; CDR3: CASSSPPEKETQYF
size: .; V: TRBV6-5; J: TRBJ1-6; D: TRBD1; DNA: TGTGCCAGCAGTTCCTCCGGGACAGGGGATTCACCCCTCCACTTT; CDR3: CASSSSGTGDSPLHF
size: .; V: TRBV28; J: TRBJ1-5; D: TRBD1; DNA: TGTGCCAGCAGCGGGACAGGGGGTAACAATCAGCCCCAGCATTTT; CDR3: CASSGTGGNNQPQHF
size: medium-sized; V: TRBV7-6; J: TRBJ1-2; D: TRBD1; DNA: TGTGCCAGCAGCTTATCCCACTCGGGACAGGGGGCTGGCTACACCTTC; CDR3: CASSLSHSGQGAGYTF
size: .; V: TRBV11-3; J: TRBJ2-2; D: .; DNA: TGTGCCAGCAGCCTGGCCTCGAACACCGGGGAGCTGTTTTTT; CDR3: CASSLASNTGELFF
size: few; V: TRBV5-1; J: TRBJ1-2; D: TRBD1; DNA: TGCGCCAGCCGAGAGGGGACAGACTATGGCTACACCTTC; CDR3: CASREGTDYGYTF
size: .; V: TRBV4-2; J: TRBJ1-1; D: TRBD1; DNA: TGTGCCAGCAGCCAAAGGGGGCCGACTGAAGCTTTCTTT; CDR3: CASSQRGPTEAFF
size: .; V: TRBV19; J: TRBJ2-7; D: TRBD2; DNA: TGTGCCAGTAGTATCCGGACTAGTGGCGAGCAGTACTTC; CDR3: CASSIRTSGEQYF
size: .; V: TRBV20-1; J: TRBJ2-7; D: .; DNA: TGCAGTGCTAGGACCTCCTACGAGCAGTACTTC; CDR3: CSARTSYEQYF
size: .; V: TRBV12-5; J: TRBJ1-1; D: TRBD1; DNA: TGTGCTAGTGGATTGGGGGACAGGGCTTTCTTT; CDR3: CASGLGDRAFF
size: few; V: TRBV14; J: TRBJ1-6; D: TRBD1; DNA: TGTGCCAGCAGGAAGGACAGGGATACTTCACCCCTCCACTTT; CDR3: CASRKDRDTSPLHF
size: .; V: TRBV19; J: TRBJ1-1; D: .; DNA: TGTGCCAGTAGTATACAACAGAACACTGAAGCTTTCTTT; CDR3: CASSIQQNTEAFF
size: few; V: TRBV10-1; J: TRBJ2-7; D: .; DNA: TGCGCCAGCAGTGAGGGCAGCTACGAGCAGTACTTC; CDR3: CASSEGSYEQYF
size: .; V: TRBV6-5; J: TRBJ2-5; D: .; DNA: TGTGCCAGCAGTTACGTGAGGGGACGTCATGAGACCCAGTACTTC; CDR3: CASSYVRGRHETQYF
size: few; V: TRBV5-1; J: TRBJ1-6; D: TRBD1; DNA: TGCGCCAGCAGCTCTACCGGGACAGGGGGCACAACACCCCTCCACTTT; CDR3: CASSSTGTGGTTPLHF
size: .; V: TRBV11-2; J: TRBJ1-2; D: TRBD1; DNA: TGTGCCAGCAGCGGCGGACAGGGAAAGATTGGCTACACCTTC; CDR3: CASSGGQGKIGYTF
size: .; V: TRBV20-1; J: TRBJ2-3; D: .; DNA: TGCAGTGCTAGAGCGGCCGCAAGTAGCACAGATACGCAGTATTTT; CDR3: CSARAAASSTDTQYF
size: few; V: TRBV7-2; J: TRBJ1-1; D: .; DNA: TGTGCCAGCAGTTCCCCTTTGGGTACTGAAGCTTTCTTT; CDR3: CASSSPLGTEAFF
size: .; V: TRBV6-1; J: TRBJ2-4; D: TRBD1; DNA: TGTGTCAGCAAGAGGGGGCCGGACATTCAGTACTTC; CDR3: CVSKRGPDIQYF
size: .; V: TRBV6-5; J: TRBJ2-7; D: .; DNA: TGTGCCAGCAGTTACAGGGAGAGAACCTACGAGCAGTACTTC; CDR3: CASSYRERTYEQYF
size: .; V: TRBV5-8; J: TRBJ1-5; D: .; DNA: TGTGCCAGCAGCTTGGGTGCAGGGGATTATCAGCCCCAGCATTTT; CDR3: CASSLGAGDYQPQHF
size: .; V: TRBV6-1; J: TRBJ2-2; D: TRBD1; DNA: TGTGCCAGCAGTGACCGGGACAGGGGAGGTTGGACCGGGGAGCTGTTTTTT; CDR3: CASSDRDRGGWTGELFF
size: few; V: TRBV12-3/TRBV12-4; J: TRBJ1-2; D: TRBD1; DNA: TGTGCCAGCAGCCCTCCTACAGGGGGCTTAAACTATGGCTACACCTTC; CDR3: CASSPPTGGLNYGYTF
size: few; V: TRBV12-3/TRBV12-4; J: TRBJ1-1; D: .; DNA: TGTGCCAGCGAGGGAGTTGGAACTGAAGCTTTCTTT; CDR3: CASEGVGTEAFF
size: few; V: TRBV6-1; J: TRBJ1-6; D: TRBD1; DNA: TGTGCCAGCAGAACCCCAACAGGGGGCCATTCACCCCTCCACTTT; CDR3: CASRTPTGGHSPLHF
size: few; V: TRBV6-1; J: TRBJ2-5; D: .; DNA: TGTGCCAGCAGTGAAAACAGAGAGACCCAGTACTTC; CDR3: CASSENRETQYF
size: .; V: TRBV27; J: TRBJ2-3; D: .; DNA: TGTGCCAGCAGGTGGGCAGGGGCCACAGATACGCAGTATTTT; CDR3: CASRWAGATDTQYF
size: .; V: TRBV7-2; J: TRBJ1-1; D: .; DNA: TGTGCCAGCAGCTTAGGGACGGAGACAGAAGCTTTCTTT; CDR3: CASSLGTETEAFF
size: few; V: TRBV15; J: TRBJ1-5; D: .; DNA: TGTGCCACCAGGTTCGGAGGCGGTACGCCCCAGCATTTT; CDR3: CATRFGGGTPQHF
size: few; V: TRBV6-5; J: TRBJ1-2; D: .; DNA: TGTGCCAGCAGTTACCTGGCAGAGGAAATTGGTGGCTACACCTTC; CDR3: CASSYLAEEIGGYTF
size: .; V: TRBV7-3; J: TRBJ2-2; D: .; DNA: TGTGCCAGCAGCCTAAGCCCCGCGAACACCGGGGAGCTGTTTTTT; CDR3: CASSLSPANTGELFF
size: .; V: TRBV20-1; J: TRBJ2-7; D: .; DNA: TGCAGTGCTACCCAGACCGGGGCGGGTGAGCAGTACTTC; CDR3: CSATQTGAGEQYF
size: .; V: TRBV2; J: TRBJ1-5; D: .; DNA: TGTGCCAGCAAAAAGGGGACGGAGCCCCAGCATTTT; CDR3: CASKKGTEPQHF
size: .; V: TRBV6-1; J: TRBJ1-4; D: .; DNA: TGTGCCAGCAGCCATCAAGGCGGCGGAGATGAAAAACTGTTTTTT; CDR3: CASSHQGGGDEKLFF
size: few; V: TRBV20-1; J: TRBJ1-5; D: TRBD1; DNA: TGCAGTGCTAGAGATCGGGGACAGGGACTTGGCCAGCCCCAGCATTTT; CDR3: CSARDRGQGLGQPQHF
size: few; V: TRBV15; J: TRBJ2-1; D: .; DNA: TGTGCCACCAGCAGACAAAGTTTGGAGCAGTTCTTC; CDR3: CATSRQSLEQFF
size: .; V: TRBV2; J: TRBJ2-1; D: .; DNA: TGTGCCAGCAGGGGGGCGCTCCTCTCCTACAATGAGCAGTTCTTC; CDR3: CASRGALLSYNEQFF
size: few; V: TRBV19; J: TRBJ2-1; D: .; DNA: TGTGCCAGCAACAGGTACCCCTCCTACAATGAGCAGTTCTTC; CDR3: CASNRYPSYNEQFF
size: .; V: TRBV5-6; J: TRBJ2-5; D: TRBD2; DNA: TGTGCCAGCACCTACTCGGGGGGTCGAGAGACCCAGTACTTC; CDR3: CASTYSGGRETQYF
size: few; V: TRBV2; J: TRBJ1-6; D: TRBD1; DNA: TGTGCCAGATCGGGACAGGGGGATTCACCCCTCCACTTT; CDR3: CARSGQGDSPLHF
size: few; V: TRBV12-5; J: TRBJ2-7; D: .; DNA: TGTGCTAGTGGTTTGCTACGACTAGAATGCGAGCAGTACTTC; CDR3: CASGLLRLECEQYF
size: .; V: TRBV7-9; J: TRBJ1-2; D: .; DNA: TGTGCCAGCAGCTTAGCCCCTACCTATGGCTACACCTTC; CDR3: CASSLAPTYGYTF
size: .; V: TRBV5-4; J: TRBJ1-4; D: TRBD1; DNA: TGTGCCAGCAGCGCCGACAGGGGGCGTGAAAAACTGTTTTTT; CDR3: CASSADRGREKLFF
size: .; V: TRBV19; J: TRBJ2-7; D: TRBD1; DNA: TGTGCCAGTAGCCGACAGGGGTTTTACGAGCAGTACTTC; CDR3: CASSRQGFYEQYF
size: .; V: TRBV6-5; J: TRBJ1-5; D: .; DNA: TGTGCCAGCAGTTACGACAGCCCCGCTAGCAATCAGCCCCAGCATTTT; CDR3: CASSYDSPASNQPQHF
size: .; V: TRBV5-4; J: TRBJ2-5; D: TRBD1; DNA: TGTGCCAGCAGCCCTAGGGACAGTGAGACCCAGTACTTC; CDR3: CASSPRDSETQYF
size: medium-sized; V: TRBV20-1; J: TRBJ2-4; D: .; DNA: TGCAGTGGCAGGGATGCCAAAAACATTCAGTACTTC; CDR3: CSGRDAKNIQYF
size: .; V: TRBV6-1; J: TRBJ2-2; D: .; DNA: TGTGCCAGCAACAGTATGGGCCAGGCAGGCACCGGGGAGCTGTTTTTT; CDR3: CASNSMGQAGTGELFF
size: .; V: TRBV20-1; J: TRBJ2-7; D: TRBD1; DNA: TGCAGTGCTTCTCCTTGGGACAGGGGAACCTACGAGCAGTACTTC; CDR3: CSASPWDRGTYEQYF
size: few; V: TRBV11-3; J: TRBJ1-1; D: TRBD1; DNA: TGTGCCAGCAGCCGGGGGCAGGGGGCAATCCTCACTGAAGCTTTCTTT; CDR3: CASSRGQGAILTEAFF